What follows are 2 T cell receptor beta chains derived from one specimen sequenced in a study of T cell changes during pregnancy in multiple sclerosis. This table comes from immunoSEQ multiplex PCR, and its TCRdb copy is limited to in-frame clones, with some not included. The table includes about 61,000 clones, 90% detected once. The sequencing here drew on peripheral blood, taken in the first trimester of pregnancy. The receptors here all came from a female donor in good health, enrolled as a control in a pregnancy study.

The chain joins TRBV5-6 to TRBJ1-3; D gene unclear. The CDR3 length is 17 residues. The germline CDR1 and CDR2 sequences are SGHDT and YYEEEE. Between the trimmed V and J ends, which lost 0 bases and 0 bases, there was a span of 13 bases. CDR3 DNA: TGTGCCAGCAGCTTGGACGTCAGGAGGAGCTCTGGAAACACCATATATTTT. Translated, it gives CASSLDVRRSSGNTIYF.

This sequence joins TRBV9 and TRBJ2-2; 7 bases agree with TRBD2. Germline assignment: CDR1 SGDLS and CDR2 YYNGEE. This CDR3 comprises 14 residues. Trimming took 2 bases from V and 6 from J; bases not matched to a gene: 4. This CDR3 is CASSVSRGAGELFF. CDR3 coding DNA: TGTGCCAGCAGCGTCTCTCGGGGGGCCGGGGAGCTGTTTTTT.